This record looks at one T cell receptor (beta chain) sequence and its context. The data belong to a study of T-cell reconstitution after alpha-beta-depleted transplantation in children. CDR3 length equals 18 residues. Looked up from germline, CDR1 is DFQATT and CDR2 is SNEGSKA (reference sequence). J gave up 5 bases and V 0 bases, and 8 bases lay outside the gene matches. Preparation of the TCRbeta library used unique molecular identifiers. TCRdb recomputed calls from the PCR reads with MiXCR, one row per CDR3 protein. Of about 250,000 distinct CDR3 sequences in the sample, 20% to 30% were seen once.

The receptor was derived from a female patient aged 2-10 years who had a stem cell transplant for congenital amegakaryocytic thrombocytopenia, so the T cells may come from the graft donor. Material: PBMCs, mostly from graft donor cells, obtained 360 days after TCRalphabeta/CD19-depleted stem cell transplant. The rearrangement joins TRBV20-1 to TRBJ2-3; TRBD2 matches at 16 bases. The CDR3 spells CSAREGLAGGRDGDTQYF. The CDR3 DNA reads as TGCAGTGCTAGAGAGGGACTAGCGGGAGGGCGTGATGGAGATACGCAGTATTTT.